This record concerns one TCR beta chain sequence. Its antigen is still unknown. The CDR3 spans 15 residues. This entry belongs to a study of cytomegalovirus exposure and HLA in healthy donors. The wider study: Clustering assigned 81% of the 350 to 450 genotyped donors to the Caucasian-associated ancestry cluster. Notes on the study in general: Later genetic work tied a missense DCLRE1C variant to beta-chain V and J trimming. Most likely, a cluster of highly shared sequence variants arose as a sequencing artifact.

PCR was performed using 60 Vbeta and 13 Jbeta primers. The assay was immunoSEQ multiplex PCR, and TCRdb's table has in-frame clones only and misses some. The data contain 130,000 to 150,000 clones, roughly 80% of them singletons. This cohort consisted of healthy bone marrow donors. This chain links TRBV12-1 with TRBJ2-1; TRBD1, the table's D call, lacks a check against the DNA. TRBV12-1 has pseudogene status. The sample comprised PBMCs. The clonotype was recovered from a man aged 35 to 55 in good health and CMV-seropositive. Here the CDR3 reads CASSAGGQAYNEQFF. DNA for the CDR3: TGTGCCAGCAGCGCCGGGGGACAGGCATACAATGAGCAGTTCTTC.